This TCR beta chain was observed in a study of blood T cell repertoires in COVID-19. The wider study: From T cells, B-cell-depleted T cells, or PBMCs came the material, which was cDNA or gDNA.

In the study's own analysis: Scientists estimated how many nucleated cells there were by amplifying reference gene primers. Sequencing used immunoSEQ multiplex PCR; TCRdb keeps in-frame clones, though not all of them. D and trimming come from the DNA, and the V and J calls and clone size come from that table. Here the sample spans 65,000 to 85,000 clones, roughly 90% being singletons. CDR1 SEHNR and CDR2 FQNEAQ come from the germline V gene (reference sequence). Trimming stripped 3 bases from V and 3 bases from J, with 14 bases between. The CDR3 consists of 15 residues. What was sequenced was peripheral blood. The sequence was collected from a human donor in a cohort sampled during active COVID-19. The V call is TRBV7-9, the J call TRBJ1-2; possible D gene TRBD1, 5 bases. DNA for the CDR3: TGTGCCAGCAGCTTTAGGAAAGGGGCGGACTATGGCTACACCTTC. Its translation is CASSFRKGADYGYTF.